The 10 T cell receptor beta chains listed next were all sequenced from one sample in a study of blood T cells in healthy people across ages. Combining a sample-barcoded 5' primer with a J-beta primer mix, a second PCR ran for about 6 to 12 cycles. MiXCR was run by TCRdb on the 5' RACE reads, yielding one entry per CDR3 protein. The sample carries hundreds of thousands of distinct CDR3 sequences, roughly three fifths recorded once. Sample: blood. These receptors were obtained from a man in his forties in good health.

The chain is built from TRBV9 and TRBJ1-2, with D possibly TRBD1 on 6 matching bases. Trimming removed 0 bases from V and 3 bases from J, with 15 bases in between. Looked up from germline, CDR1 is SGDLS and CDR2 is YYNGEE. There are 16 residues in the CDR3. CDR3 sequence reads: CASSVASGAGYYGYTF. CDR3 sequence (DNA): TGTGCCAGCAGCGTAGCTTCAGGGGCAGGTTACTATGGCTACACCTTC.

This clonotype showed up just a few times. The chain joins TRBV18 to TRBJ2-2; D ambiguous. V was trimmed by 5 bases and J by 2 bases, leaving 9 bases between them. This CDR3 is 14 amino acids long. Germline V gene data show CDR1 as KGHSH and CDR2 as LQKENI. The CDR3 DNA reads TGTGCCAGCTCAGTCGGACCTAACACCGGGGAGCTGTTTTTT. As protein: CASSVGPNTGELFF.

This clonotype was counted a single time. The CDR3 sequence is CASSQESRGRNYGYTF. The CDR3 region has the DNA TGTGCCAGCAGCCAAGAGAGCAGGGGGCGGAACTATGGCTACACCTTC. V is TRBV3-1 and J is TRBJ1-2; 8 nucleotides line up with TRBD1. After removal of 0 bases from V and 2 bases from J, the junction contained 5 bases not matched to a gene. The CDR3 contains 16 residues. Germline V gene lookup returns CDR1 LGHDT and CDR2 YNNKEL (reference sequence).

A few counts support this clonotype. The rearrangement links TRBV27 to TRBJ2-1; D is possibly TRBD2 (6 bases). Germline CDR1 reads MNHEY; CDR2 reads SMNVEV (reference sequence). This CDR3 spans 15 amino acids. V lost 8 bases and J lost 3, with 17 bases in between. The DNA of the CDR3 is TGTGCCAGCGGGTTATCGGGGGTTATCTACAATGAGCAGTTCTTC. This gives the protein CASGLSGVIYNEQFF.

This clonotype was observed many times. The chain links TRBV24-1 to TRBJ2-7; possible D gene TRBD2, 5 bases. The CDR3 covers 14 residues. Germline CDR1 is KGHDR and CDR2 is SFDVKD. V lost 6 bases to trimming and J lost 0 bases, with 11 bases between them. In DNA, the CDR3 is TGTGCCACCAGTCGGGGAAGGTCCTCCTACGAGCAGTACTTC. Protein product: CATSRGRSSYEQYF.

DNA for the CDR3: TGTGCCAGCAGTTTAATGGCTAGCGGGGGGGATACGCAGTATTTT. Its translation is CASSLMASGGDTQYF. This chain links TRBV28 with TRBJ2-3; TRBD2 aligns across 11 bases. Trimming took 2 bases from V and 6 from J; bases not matched to a gene: 4. The CDR3 contains 15 residues. Germline-derived CDR1 and CDR2 are MDHEN and SYDVKM.

The chain employs TRBV6-2 or TRBV6-3 and TRBJ2-3; D unclear. The CDR3 extends over 15 amino acids. Germline values: CDR1 MNHEY, CDR2 SVGEGT. V was shortened by 3 bases and J by 6 bases, with 16 bases between the two germline ends. The CDR3 DNA reads TGTGCCAGCAGTTATCTGATGCGTCTAGAGGATACGCAGTATTTT. It codes for CASSYLMRLEDTQYF.

The chain employs TRBV29-1 and TRBJ2-1; 9 bases align to TRBD1. V was clipped by 7 bases and J by 4 bases; unmatched bases: 11. Germline V gene data show CDR1 as SQVTM and CDR2 as ANQGSEA. The CDR3 runs to 15 residues. For the CDR3, the DNA is TGCAGCGCTGGCCTCCTGGACAGGGGATACAATGAGCAGTTCTTC. This sequence encodes CSAGLLDRGYNEQFF.

This chain links TRBV5-1 with TRBJ2-7; 8 bases map to TRBD1. The trim removed 5 bases at V and 1 base at J, leaving 8 bases unmatched. CDR1 is SGHRS, CDR2 YFSETQ, per germline. CDR3 length: 15 residues. Here the CDR3 DNA reads TGCGCCAGCAGTGTTTCAGGGGGCAGGTCCTACGAGCAGTACTTC. Amino acids: CASSVSGGRSYEQYF.

In this sample, this clonotype turned up a few times. This may come from a read error, since a much larger clone is one base off. The rearrangement uses TRBV4-3 and TRBJ2-3; D tentatively fits TRBD1 or TRBD2 (5 bases each). The V end was cut by 3 bases, the J end by 0 bases, with 16 bases between. Germline-derived CDR1 and CDR2 are LGHNA and YSLEER. The CDR3 runs to 17 residues. The CDR3: CASSQSTGGSSTDTQYF. Here the CDR3 DNA reads TGCGCCAGCAGCCAGTCTACAGGCGGGTCTAGCACAGATACGCAGTATTTT.